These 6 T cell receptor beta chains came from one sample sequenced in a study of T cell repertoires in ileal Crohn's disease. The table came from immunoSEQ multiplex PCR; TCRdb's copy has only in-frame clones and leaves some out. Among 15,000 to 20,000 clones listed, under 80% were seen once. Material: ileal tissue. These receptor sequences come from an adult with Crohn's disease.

The CDR3 loop reads CASTPTSSTAEQFF. The CDR3 DNA reads as TGTGCCAGCACCCCGACTAGTAGTACTGCTGAGCAGTTCTTC. The chain joins TRBV7-9 to TRBJ2-1, with a weak D call TRBD2 (6 bases). The CDR3 has 14 residues. From germline, CDR1 is SEHNR and CDR2 FQNEAQ (reference sequence). Trimming stripped 7 bases from V and 9 bases from J, with 19 bases between.

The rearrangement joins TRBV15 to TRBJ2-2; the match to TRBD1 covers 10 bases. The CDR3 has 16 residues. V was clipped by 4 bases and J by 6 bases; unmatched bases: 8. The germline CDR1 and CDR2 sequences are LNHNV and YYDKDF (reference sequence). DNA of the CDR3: TGTGCCACCAGCATCGGGACAGGGGTTTCTCCCGGGGAGCTGTTTTTT. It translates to CATSIGTGVSPGELFF.

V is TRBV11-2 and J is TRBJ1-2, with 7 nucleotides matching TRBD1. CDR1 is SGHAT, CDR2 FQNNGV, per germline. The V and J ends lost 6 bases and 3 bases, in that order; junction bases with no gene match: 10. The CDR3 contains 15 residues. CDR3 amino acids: CASSPLGGADYGYTF. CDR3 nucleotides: TGTGCCAGCAGTCCCTTAGGGGGCGCTGACTATGGCTACACCTTC.

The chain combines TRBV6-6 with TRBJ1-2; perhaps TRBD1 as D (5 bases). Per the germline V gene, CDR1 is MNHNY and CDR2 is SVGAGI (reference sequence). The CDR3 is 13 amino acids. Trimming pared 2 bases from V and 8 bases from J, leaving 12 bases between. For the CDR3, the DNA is TGTGCCAGCAGTTACGACAGCACGGTGGGCTACACCTTC. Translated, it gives CASSYDSTVGYTF.

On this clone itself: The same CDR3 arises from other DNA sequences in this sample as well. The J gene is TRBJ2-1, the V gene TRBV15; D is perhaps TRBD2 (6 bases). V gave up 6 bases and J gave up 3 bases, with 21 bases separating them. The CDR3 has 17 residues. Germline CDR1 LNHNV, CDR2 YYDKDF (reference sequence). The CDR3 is CATRTRLQQGLYNEQFF. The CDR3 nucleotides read TGTGCCACCAGGACTAGGCTCCAACAAGGCCTCTACAATGAGCAGTTCTTC.

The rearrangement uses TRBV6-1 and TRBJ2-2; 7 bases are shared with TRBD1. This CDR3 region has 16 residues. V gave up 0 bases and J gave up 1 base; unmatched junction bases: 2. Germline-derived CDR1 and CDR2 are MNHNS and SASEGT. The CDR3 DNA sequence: TGTGCCAGCAGTGAAGCAGGGGGCGGGAACACCGGGGAGCTGTTTTTT. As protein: CASSEAGGGNTGELFF.